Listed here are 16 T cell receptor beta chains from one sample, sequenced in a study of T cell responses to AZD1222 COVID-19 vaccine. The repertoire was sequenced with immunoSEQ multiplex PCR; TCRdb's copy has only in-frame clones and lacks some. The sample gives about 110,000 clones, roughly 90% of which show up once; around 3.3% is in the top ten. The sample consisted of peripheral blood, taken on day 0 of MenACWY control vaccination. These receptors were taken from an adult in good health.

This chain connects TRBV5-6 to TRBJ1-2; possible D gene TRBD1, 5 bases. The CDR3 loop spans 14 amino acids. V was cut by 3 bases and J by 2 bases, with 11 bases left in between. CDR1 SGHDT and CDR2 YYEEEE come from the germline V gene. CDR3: CASSSERDNYGYTF. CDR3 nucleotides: TGTGCCAGCAGCTCGGAAAGGGACAACTATGGCTACACCTTC.

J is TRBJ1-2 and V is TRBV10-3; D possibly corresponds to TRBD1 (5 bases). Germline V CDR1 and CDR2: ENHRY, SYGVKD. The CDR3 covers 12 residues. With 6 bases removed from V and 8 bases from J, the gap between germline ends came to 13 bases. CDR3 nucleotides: TGTGCCATCAGCGGGACTGTGGACGGCTACACCTTC. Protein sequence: CAISGTVDGYTF.

CDR3 nucleotides: TGTGCCAGCAGCCAGGGGACAGAATTTGGTGAAAAACTGTTTTTT. Its protein product is CASSQGTEFGEKLFF. V usage is TRBV7-9 and J usage is TRBJ1-4; 7 bases fit TRBD1. This CDR3 has 15 residues. The ends lost 5 bases at V and 7 bases at J; junction bases unmatched: 10. Germline CDR1 is SEHNR and CDR2 is FQNEAQ (reference sequence).

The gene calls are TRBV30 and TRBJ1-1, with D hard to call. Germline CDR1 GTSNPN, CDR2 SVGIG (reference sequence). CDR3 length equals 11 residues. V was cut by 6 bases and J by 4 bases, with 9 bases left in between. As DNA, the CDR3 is TGTGCCTGCCCGATAGGCACTGAAGCTTTCTTT. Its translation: CACPIGTEAFF.

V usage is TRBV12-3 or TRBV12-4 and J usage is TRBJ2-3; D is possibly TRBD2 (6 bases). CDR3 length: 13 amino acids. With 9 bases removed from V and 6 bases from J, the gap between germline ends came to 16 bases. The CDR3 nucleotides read TGTGCCAGTACCGGGACTGGGGGTGATACGCAGTATTTT. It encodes CASTGTGGDTQYF.

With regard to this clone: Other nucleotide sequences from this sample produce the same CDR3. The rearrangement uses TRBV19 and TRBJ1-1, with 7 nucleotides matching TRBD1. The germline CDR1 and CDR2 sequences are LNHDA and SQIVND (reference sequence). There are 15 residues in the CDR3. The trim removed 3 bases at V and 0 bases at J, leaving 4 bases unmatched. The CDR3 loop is CASSITGAMNTEAFF. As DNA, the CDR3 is TGTGCCAGTAGTATTACAGGGGCCATGAACACTGAAGCTTTCTTT.

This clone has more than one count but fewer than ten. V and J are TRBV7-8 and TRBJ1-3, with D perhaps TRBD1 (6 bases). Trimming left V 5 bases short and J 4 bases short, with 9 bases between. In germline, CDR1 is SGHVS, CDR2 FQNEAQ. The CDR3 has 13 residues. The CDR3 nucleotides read TGTGCCAGCAGCGAGGGACAAGGAAACACCATATATTTT. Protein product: CASSEGQGNTIYF.

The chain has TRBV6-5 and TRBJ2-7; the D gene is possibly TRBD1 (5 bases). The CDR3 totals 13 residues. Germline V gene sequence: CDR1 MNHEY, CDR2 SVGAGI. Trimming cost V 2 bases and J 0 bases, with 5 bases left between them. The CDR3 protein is CASSYDSSYEQYF. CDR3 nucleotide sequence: TGTGCCAGCAGTTACGACAGCTCCTACGAGCAGTACTTC.

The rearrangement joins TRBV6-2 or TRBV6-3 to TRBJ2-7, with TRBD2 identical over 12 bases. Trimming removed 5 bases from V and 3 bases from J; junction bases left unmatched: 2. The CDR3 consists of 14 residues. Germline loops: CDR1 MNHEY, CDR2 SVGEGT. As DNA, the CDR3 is TGTGCCAGCAGTCCGACTAGCGGGGGCTACGAGCAGTACTTC. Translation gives CASSPTSGGYEQYF.

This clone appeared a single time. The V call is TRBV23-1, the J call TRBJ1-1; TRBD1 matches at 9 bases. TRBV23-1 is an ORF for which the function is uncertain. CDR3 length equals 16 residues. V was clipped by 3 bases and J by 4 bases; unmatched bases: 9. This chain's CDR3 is CASSHLHRGQATEAFF. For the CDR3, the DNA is TGCGCCAGCAGTCACCTCCACAGGGGGCAGGCCACTGAAGCTTTCTTT.

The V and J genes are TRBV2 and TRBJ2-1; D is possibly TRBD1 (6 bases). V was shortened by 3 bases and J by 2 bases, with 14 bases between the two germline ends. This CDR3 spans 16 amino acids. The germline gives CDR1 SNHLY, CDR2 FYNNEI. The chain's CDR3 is CASSDPQGPTYNEQFF. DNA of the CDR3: TGTGCCAGCAGTGACCCACAGGGCCCTACCTACAATGAGCAGTTCTTC.

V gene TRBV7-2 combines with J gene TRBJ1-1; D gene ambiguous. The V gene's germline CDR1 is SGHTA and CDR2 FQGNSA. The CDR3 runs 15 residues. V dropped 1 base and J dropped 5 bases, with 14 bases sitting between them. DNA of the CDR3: TGTGCCAGCAGCTTAGTGGGGATGAGGGAGACTGAAGCTTTCTTT. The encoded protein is CASSLVGMRETEAFF.

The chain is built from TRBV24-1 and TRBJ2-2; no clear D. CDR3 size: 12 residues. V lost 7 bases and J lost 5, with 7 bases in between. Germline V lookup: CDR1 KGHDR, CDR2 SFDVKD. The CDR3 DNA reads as TGTGCCACCAGCCTCGGGACCGGGGAGCTGTTTTTT. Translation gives CATSLGTGELFF.

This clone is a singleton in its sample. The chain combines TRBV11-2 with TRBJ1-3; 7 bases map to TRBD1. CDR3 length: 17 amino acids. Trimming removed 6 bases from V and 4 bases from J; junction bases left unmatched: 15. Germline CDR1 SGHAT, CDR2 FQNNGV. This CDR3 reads CASRRNRGFRWGNTIYF. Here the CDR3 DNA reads TGTGCCAGCAGACGTAACAGGGGATTCCGATGGGGAAACACCATATATTTT.

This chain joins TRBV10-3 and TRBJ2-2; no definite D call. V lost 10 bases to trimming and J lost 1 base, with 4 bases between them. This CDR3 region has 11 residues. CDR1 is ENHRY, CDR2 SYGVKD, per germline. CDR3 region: CATKNTGELFF. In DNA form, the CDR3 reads TGTGCCACCAAGAACACCGGGGAGCTGTTTTTT.

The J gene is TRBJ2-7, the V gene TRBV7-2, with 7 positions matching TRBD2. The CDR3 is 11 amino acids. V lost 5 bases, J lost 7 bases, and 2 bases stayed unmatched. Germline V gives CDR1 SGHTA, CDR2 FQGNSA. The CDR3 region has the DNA TGTGCCAGCAGCATCGGGGGGGAGCAGTACTTC. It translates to CASSIGGEQYF.